These 28 T cell receptor beta chains were all obtained from the same sample, sequenced in a study of cytomegalovirus exposure and HLA in healthy donors. 13 Jbeta primers and 60 Vbeta primers were used for the PCR. Here immunoSEQ multiplex PCR was the method, and the copy in TCRdb shows in-frame clones only, minus some. Here the sample spans around 67,000 clones, roughly 66% being singletons. Material: PBMCs. The receptors come from a woman between 45 and 60 years old in good health and CMV-seronegative.

This chain uses TRBV5-4 with TRBJ1-2; D call uncertain. The ends were cut back, 0 bases at V and 4 bases at J, with 7 bases in the middle. The CDR3 consists of 13 residues. Germline assignment: CDR1 SGHNT and CDR2 YYREEE (reference sequence). CDR3 coding DNA: TGTGCCAGCAGCTTGGACGGGTTCTATGGCTACACCTTC. It specifies CASSLDGFYGYTF.

The J gene is TRBJ2-5, the V gene TRBV13; TRBD1 aligns across 9 bases. With 3 bases clipped from V and 5 bases from J, the junction kept 13 bases outside the gene matches. The CDR3 length is 17 residues. Germline CDR1 PRHDT, CDR2 FYEKMQ (reference sequence). The CDR3 DNA reads TGTGCCAGCAGCTTGGGGTTAAACAGGGGGCGCGAGGAGACCCAGTACTTC. Protein: CASSLGLNRGREETQYF. Using reference TRBV13 and TRBJ2-5 for the parts outside the CDR3, the full variable domain is AAGVIQSPRHLIKEKRETATLKCYPIPRHDTVYWYQQGPGQDPQFLISFYEKMQSDKGSIPDRFSAQQFSDYHSELNMSSLELGDSALYFCASSLGLNRGREETQYFGPGTRLLVL.

The chain recombines TRBV14 with TRBJ2-7, with TRBD1 matching 10 bases. Germline-derived CDR1 and CDR2 are SGHDN and FVKESK. The V and J ends lost 4 bases and 5 bases, in that order; junction bases with no gene match: 5. The CDR3 extends over 14 amino acids. The DNA for the CDR3 is TGTGCCAGCAGCCTGGGACAGGGGTTCAACGAGCAGTACTTC. Residues: CASSLGQGFNEQYF.

This clone came up a few times. The J gene is TRBJ1-2, the V gene TRBV7-9, with a possible D match to TRBD1 (6 bases). From germline, CDR1 is SEHNR and CDR2 FQNEAQ (reference sequence). Trimming left V 3 bases short and J 8 bases short, with 13 bases between. This CDR3 contains 13 residues. CDR3 in DNA: TGTGCCAGCAGCTTCCAGACAGGCAACGGCTACACCTTC. Residues: CASSFQTGNGYTF.

J is TRBJ2-7 and V is TRBV7-2; possible D gene TRBD1, 6 bases. Trimming took off 0 bases at V and 0 bases at J, with 9 bases between the two ends. The CDR3 consists of 15 residues. Germline V gene lookup returns CDR1 SGHTA and CDR2 FQGNSA. Here the CDR3 DNA reads TGTGCCAGCAGCTTAGCAGGGGGTATCTCCTACGAGCAGTACTTC. Encoded protein: CASSLAGGISYEQYF.

The chain recombines TRBV20-1 with TRBJ1-1; no clear D gene. This CDR3 is built from 10 residues. CDR1 is DFQATT and CDR2 is SNEGSKA in the germline V gene (reference sequence). Trimming cost V 6 bases and J 11 bases, with 13 bases left between them. The CDR3 DNA is TGCAGTGCCCTGAGGGTTGGGGCTTTCTTT. Its protein product is CSALRVGAFF.

The rearrangement uses TRBV7-9 and TRBJ1-2; perhaps TRBD1 as D (6 bases). CDR3 length: 14 amino acids. Trimming removed 3 bases at V and 2 bases at J, with 10 bases between. Germline V lookup: CDR1 SEHNR, CDR2 FQNEAQ (reference sequence). CDR3 protein: CASSFLTGNYGYTF. The CDR3, as DNA: TGTGCCAGCAGCTTCTTGACAGGCAACTATGGCTACACCTTC.

This clone was detected once. The V call is TRBV2, the J call TRBJ2-2; no clear D gene. Germline lookup yields CDR1 SNHLY and CDR2 FYNNEI. Trimming took off 8 bases at V and 0 bases at J, with 16 bases between the two ends. CDR3 length: 16 residues. The CDR3 sequence: CASVLSWAPNTGELFF. CDR3 DNA: TGTGCCAGCGTCTTGAGCTGGGCACCGAACACCGGGGAGCTGTTTTTT.

This clone has just a few counts. The J gene is TRBJ2-7, the V gene TRBV9; TRBD2 aligns across 7 bases. The CDR3 totals 16 residues. Per germline, CDR1 SGDLS and CDR2 YYNGEE. V dropped 0 bases and J dropped 3; count of bases not matched to a gene: 9. The CDR3: CASSVVGLADFYEQYF. The CDR3 DNA reads TGTGCCAGCAGCGTAGTTGGGCTAGCGGATTTCTACGAGCAGTACTTC. The full variable domain, with the rest looked up from reference TRBV9 and TRBJ2-7, is DSGVTQTPKHLITATGQRVTLRCSPRSGDLSVYWYQQSLDQGLQFLIQYYNGEERAKGNILERFSAQQFPDLHSELNLSSLELGDSALYFCASSVVGLADFYEQYFGPGTRLTVT.

The CDR3 loop is CASSLLPQGLGNTIYF. As DNA, the CDR3 is TGTGCCAGCAGTTTATTACCGCAGGGGCTTGGAAACACCATATATTTT. The rearrangement joins TRBV28 to TRBJ1-3, with D maybe TRBD1 (6 bases). This CDR3 comprises 16 residues. Germline V lookup: CDR1 MDHEN, CDR2 SYDVKM. V was clipped by 1 base and J by 3 bases, with 13 bases between them.

This rearrangement joins TRBV30 to TRBJ2-5; tentative D call: TRBD1 (6 bases). The CDR3 runs to 13 residues. CDR1 GTSNPN and CDR2 SVGIG come from the germline V gene (reference sequence). The ends were cut back, 2 bases at V and 5 bases at J, with 12 bases in the middle. CDR3 nucleotide sequence: TGTGCCTGGAGTACAGGGAGTGTGGAGACCCAGTACTTC. This sequence encodes CAWSTGSVETQYF.

The V and J genes are TRBV18 and TRBJ1-2, with D unclear. Trimming took 5 bases from V and 8 from J, leaving 9 bases between them. CDR1 is KGHSH, CDR2 LQKENI, per germline. This CDR3 region has 11 residues. DNA of the CDR3: TGTGCCAGCTCAGCGTCGTTGGGCTACACCTTC. Translation gives CASSASLGYTF.

The rearrangement uses TRBV18 and TRBJ2-5; 7 nucleotides agree with TRBD1. This CDR3 comprises 13 residues. Germline CDR1 and CDR2: KGHSH and LQKENI. V trimming: 8 bases; J trimming: 2 bases; junction bases outside the gene matches: 5. CDR3 region: CASHRDRQETQYF. Here the CDR3 DNA reads TGTGCCAGCCACCGGGACAGACAAGAGACCCAGTACTTC.

The V gene is TRBV6-6, the J gene TRBJ2-7; possibly TRBD1 for D (5 bases). In germline, CDR1 is MNHNY, CDR2 SVGAGI (reference sequence). The ends were cut back, 4 bases at V and 3 bases at J, with 13 bases in the middle. The CDR3 length is 14 residues. The CDR3 DNA sequence: TGTGCCAGCAGTTCCCCCGGCGACAGCTACGAGCAGTACTTC. This gives the protein CASSSPGDSYEQYF.

V and J are TRBV9 and TRBJ1-2; a possible D gene is TRBD1 (6 bases). The germline V and J ends were trimmed by 0 bases and 4 bases, with 13 bases remaining between them. The germline V gene encodes CDR1 SGDLS and CDR2 YYNGEE. CDR3 length: 15 residues. CDR3 nucleotides: TGTGCCAGCAGCGTAGGGGGGGGACACGTCTATGGCTACACCTTC. It encodes CASSVGGGHVYGYTF.

V usage is TRBV5-4 and J usage is TRBJ1-2, with 7 nucleotides matching TRBD1. The CDR3 has 15 amino acids. CDR1 SGHNT and CDR2 YYREEE come from the germline V gene (reference sequence). J gave up 0 bases and V 2 bases, and 4 bases lay outside the gene matches. The CDR3 loop reads CASSFGTVSNYGYTF. CDR3 in DNA: TGTGCCAGCAGCTTCGGGACAGTCTCTAACTATGGCTACACCTTC.

This chain links TRBV5-4 with TRBJ1-1; D unclear. The germline V and J ends were trimmed by 2 bases and 6 bases, with 5 bases remaining between them. The CDR3 is made up of 11 amino acids. Germline V gives CDR1 SGHNT, CDR2 YYREEE (reference sequence). CDR3 DNA sequence: TGTGCCAGCAGCTTTGGGCCTGAAGCTTTCTTT. Protein product: CASSFGPEAFF. The full variable domain, rest sourced from reference TRBV5-4 and TRBJ1-1, is ETGVTQSPTHLIKTRGQQVTLRCSSQSGHNTVSWYQQALGQGPQFIFQYYREEENGRGNFPPRFSGLQFPNYSSELNVNALELDDSALYLCASSFGPEAFFGQGTRLTVV.

The J gene is TRBJ1-2, the V gene TRBV11-1; D not resolved. Germline lookup yields CDR1 SGHAT and CDR2 FQDESV (reference sequence). The V gene lost 5 bases and the J gene lost 0 bases, with 10 bases spanning the gap. The CDR3 covers 14 residues. The CDR3 DNA reads TGTGCCAGCAGCCCAGCGGGAGCTAACTATGGCTACACCTTC. This codes for CASSPAGANYGYTF.

V usage is TRBV29-1 and J usage is TRBJ2-1, with D perhaps matching TRBD2 (7 bases). Germline-derived CDR1 and CDR2 are SQVTM and ANQGSEA. The CDR3 is made up of 11 amino acids. Trimming removed 8 bases from V and 6 bases from J, with 11 bases in between. The CDR3 DNA reads TGCAGCCTAGGGGGGGGCAATGAGCAGTTCTTC. This codes for CSLGGGNEQFF.

CDR3 residues: CSVERDRDYGYTF. DNA for the CDR3: TGCAGCGTGGAGCGGGACAGGGATTATGGCTACACCTTC. The chain has TRBV29-1 and TRBJ1-2; 9 bases line up with TRBD1. This CDR3 is built from 13 residues. V lost 6 bases, J lost 5 bases, and 7 bases stayed unmatched. Germline CDR1 reads SQVTM; CDR2 reads ANQGSEA.

As concerns this clone: At one end the junction does not follow the germline gene, possibly because of a read error. V and J are TRBV7-6 and TRBJ2-7; D call uncertain. Germline CDR1 is SGHVS and CDR2 is FNYEAQ. This CDR3 comprises 13 residues. Here the CDR3 reads CASSLEAPYEQYF. CDR3 DNA: TGTGCCAGCAGTTTAGAAGCCCCCTACGAGCAGTACTTC.

V usage is TRBV18 and J usage is TRBJ2-7; D is unclear. Deletions cut 5 bases from V and 8 bases from J, with 19 bases between. Germline CDR1 and CDR2: KGHSH and LQKENI. The CDR3 runs to 14 residues. CDR3: CASSYFPEPSQQYF. The CDR3, as DNA: TGTGCCAGCTCATACTTCCCGGAGCCCTCTCAGCAGTACTTC.

This clone came up a few times. The gene calls are TRBV18 and TRBJ2-1; 10 bases are shared with TRBD2. With 3 bases clipped from V and 4 bases from J, the junction kept 6 bases outside the gene matches. The CDR3 totals 16 residues. Germline CDR1 is KGHSH and CDR2 is LQKENI. The CDR3 DNA reads TGTGCCAGCTCACCCCCCGGACTAGCGGCATACAATGAGCAGTTCTTC. Its protein product is CASSPPGLAAYNEQFF.

The rearrangement links TRBV5-6 to TRBJ2-7, with D possibly being TRBD2 (6 bases). The CDR3 consists of 17 residues. CDR1 SGHDT and CDR2 YYEEEE come from the germline V gene. V lost 0 bases, J lost 2 bases, and 18 bases lay in between. CDR3 region: CASSLEFSGRWPYEQYF. The CDR3 coding sequence is TGTGCCAGCAGCTTGGAATTCTCAGGGAGGTGGCCCTACGAGCAGTACTTC.

A few counts support this clone. The chain recombines TRBV6-5 with TRBJ2-3, with 7 nucleotides matching TRBD1. Germline trimming cut 5 bases from V and 0 bases from J; bases unmatched to any gene: 5. Germline V CDR1 and CDR2: MNHEY, SVGAGI. The CDR3 consists of 15 residues. CDR3 in amino acids: CASSLRDSSTDTQYF. The CDR3 DNA reads TGTGCCAGCAGTCTCCGGGACAGTAGCACAGATACGCAGTATTTT.

This chain joins TRBV15 and TRBJ2-1; TRBD2 matches at 10 bases. Germline values: CDR1 LNHNV, CDR2 YYDKDF (reference sequence). CDR3 length equals 20 residues. V lost 0 bases and J lost 5; bases outside the gene matches: 16. The CDR3 here is CATSREAGLAGVPSHNEQFF. CDR3 sequence (DNA): TGTGCCACCAGCAGAGAGGCCGGGCTAGCGGGGGTACCGTCTCACAATGAGCAGTTCTTC. The whole variable domain, filled in from reference TRBV15 and TRBJ2-1, reads DAMVIQNPRYQVTQFGKPVTLSCSQTLNHNVMYWYQQKSSQAPKLLFHYYDKDFNNEADTPDNFQSRRPNTSFCFLDIRSPGLGDTAMYLCATSREAGLAGVPSHNEQFFGPGTRLTVL.

This chain connects TRBV7-3 to TRBJ2-3; tentative D call: TRBD1 (5 bases). The CDR3 loop spans 14 amino acids. Germline values: CDR1 SGHTA, CDR2 FQGTGA. V was pared by 1 base and J by 3 bases, with 8 bases between. The CDR3 coding sequence is TGTGCCAGCAGCTTAAGCAGGGTAACAGATACGCAGTATTTT. Translating it yields CASSLSRVTDTQYF.

Of note for this clone: At one boundary the junction diverges from the germline segment, which might be a read error. This rearrangement joins TRBV4-1 to TRBJ2-1; D not resolved. The germline CDR1 and CDR2 sequences are MGHRA and YSYEKL. The CDR3 spans 16 residues. The CDR3 here is CASTQGAESSYNEQFF. The CDR3 DNA sequence: TGCGCCAGCACCCAAGGTGCGGAAAGCTCCTACAATGAGCAGTTCTTC.